This is a list of T cell receptor beta chains from one sample in a study of STAT3 mutations in large granular lymphocyte leukemia. Libraries were prepared by immunoSEQ multiplex PCR; TCRdb keeps only in-frame clonotypes and omits some of them. Here the sample spans 17,000 or so clones, just under 85% being singletons. Sequencing was carried out using peripheral blood mononuclear cells. The receptors derive from a man aged 45-60 years with T-cell large granular lymphocyte leukemia. Some clones in this sample may be carry-over from other donors' samples. Each CDR3 is given with its conserved first and last residue. D genes are given only for firm matches. The listing skips clone size in some rows; elsewhere it reads once, few, many or a size class.

TRBJ1-6	.	.	TRBV6-5	TGTGCCAGCAGTTCGGGGGAGGACTCACCCCTCCACTTT	CASSSGEDSPLHF
TRBJ1-5	.	.	TRBV10-3	TGTGCCATCAGTGACTTGGGAGGGGTTCAGCCCCAGCATTTT	CAISDLGGVQPQHF
TRBJ2-3	.	TRBD2	TRBV5-4	TGTGCCAGCAGCCCCCGACTAGCGGGGAGCACAGATACGCAGTATTTT	CASSPRLAGSTDTQYF
TRBJ1-6	.	.	TRBV18	TGTGCCAGCTCACTCGACAGGCCTAATTCACCCCTCCACTTT	CASSLDRPNSPLHF
TRBJ2-7	.	TRBD2	TRBV29-1	TGCAGCGCCCTGGTACTAGCGGACTACGAGCAGTACTTC	CSALVLADYEQYF
TRBJ2-3	.	TRBD2	TRBV28	TGTGCCAGCAGTCATCCTAGCGGGAGGGCCTCAGGGACCACAGATACGCAGTATTTT	CASSHPSGRASGTTDTQYF
TRBJ2-3	.	TRBD1	TRBV10-1	TGCGCCAGCAGCAAGGGACAGGGGGCTAGTACGCAGTATTTT	CASSKGQGASTQYF
TRBJ2-2	.	.	TRBV7-9	TGTGCCAGCAGCTTAGTGGCAGGTCTGTCACCCGGGGAGCTGTTTTTT	CASSLVAGLSPGELFF
TRBJ2-2	.	.	TRBV10-2	TGCGCCACCAGCGGCCAGGGGATGCGGGCCGGGGAGCTGTTTTTT	CATSGQGMRAGELFF
TRBJ1-1	.	.	TRBV27	TGTGCCAGCAGTTCGTGGGGGCATAGGACTGAAGCTTTCTTT	CASSSWGHRTEAFF
TRBJ1-1	.	.	TRBV2	TGTGCCAGCAGCGACACACCCAACTTCGTAGCTTTCTTT	CASSDTPNFVAFF
TRBJ1-3	.	.	TRBV7-9	TGTGCCAGCAGCCCACGGGGGGTAAACACCATATATTTT	CASSPRGVNTIYF
TRBJ2-2	.	.	TRBV6-5	TGTGCCAGCAGTTTTTTAAGCACCGGGGAGCTGTTTTTT	CASSFLSTGELFF
TRBJ1-4	few	.	TRBV19	TGTGCCAGTCTGCGGTCCCCTGCAACTAATGAAAAACTGTTTTTT	CASLRSPATNEKLFF
TRBJ2-6	.	TRBD1	TRBV6-5	TGTGCCAGCAGTTCTCGGCCGGGACAGACGGCCAACGTCCTGACTTTC	CASSSRPGQTANVLTF
TRBJ2-1	.	TRBD1	TRBV5-6	TGTGCCAGCAGCCGACAGGGAAGGAGTGAGCAGTTCTTC	CASSRQGRSEQFF
TRBJ2-2	.	.	TRBV7-8	TGTGCCGGAGAAAAGCAGGGTTCCGGGGAGCTGTTTTTT	CAGEKQGSGELFF